This T cell receptor (beta chain) was observed in a study of OX40 agonist ivuxolimab in advanced cancers. Study details: Prior anti-PD-1, anti-PD-L1 or anti-CTLA-4 therapy was allowed; less than 45% had some.

TCRdb's copy holds only in-frame clones and misses some; the assay was immunoSEQ multiplex PCR. The sample lists tens of thousands of clones; 65% to 85% were seen once. Trimming stripped 5 bases from V and 6 bases from J, with 11 bases between. This CDR3 is built from 12 residues. The V gene's germline CDR1 is SQVTM and CDR2 ANQGSEA. Sequenced material: CD4+ or CD8+ T cells sorted from blood, taken in a trial of the OX40 agonist ivuxolimab. The V call is TRBV29-1, the J call TRBJ2-1, with no clear D. This receptor was obtained from an adult with an advanced solid tumor such as melanoma, head and neck, liver or kidney cancer. The DNA of the CDR3 is TGCAGCGTTCAATTATGGGGCAATGAGCAGTTCTTC. Amino acid sequence: CSVQLWGNEQFF.